Only a few counts were recorded for the clone carrying this T cell receptor (beta chain). Antigen unknown. This record comes from a study of beta chain features in type 1 diabetes. Whole-study findings and limits: PCR might preferentially amplify shorter templates, equally in patients and controls. Shortening that was moderate but significant affected the TCRB CDR3s of Type 1 diabetes patients in all four CD4+ subsets.

This CDR3 spans 15 amino acids. V was clipped by 8 bases and J by 0 bases, with 17 bases between them. Germline V gives CDR1 MDHEN, CDR2 SYDVKM. Cells sorted by CD45RO/CCR7/CD25/CD127/CD95/CD27 comprised CD4+ naive, central memory, regulatory and stem cell-like memory cells. The entirety of the isolated RNA underwent reverse transcription, so expressed TCRB transcripts were sequenced. The method was immunoSEQ multiplex PCR; TCRdb's version includes in-frame clones alone and lacks a portion of them. The sample shows about 400,000 clones, around 12% of them seen only once. The sequencing input was naive CD4+ T cells from blood. This TCR came from a woman in her late teens or twenties with type 1 diabetes. This sequence joins TRBV28 and TRBJ2-7; TRBD1 might be the D (5 bases). The CDR3 is CASSTADSSSYEQYF. The CDR3 region has the DNA TGTGCCAGCTCAACGGCCGACAGCTCCTCCTACGAGCAGTACTTC.